These T cell receptor beta chains were read from a single sample in a study of T cell responses to AZD1222 COVID-19 vaccine. Profiling relied on immunoSEQ multiplex PCR, and the TCRdb table lists in-frame clones only, not all of them. The sample carries about 83,000 clones, approximately 90% recorded once. Sequencing was performed on peripheral blood, taken on day 0 of MenACWY control vaccination. Receptor source: an adult in good health. The CDR3 runs from the conserved cysteine through the conserved F or W. D genes are given only for firm matches. Size tells how often a clone was seen (once, few, many) or the class of an expanded clone, and some rows leave it out.

abundance	v_gene	d_gene	j_gene	CDR3nt	CDR3aa
.	TRBV27	.	TRBJ1-5	TGTGCCAGCAGTCCAAGGGGCGGCAGAAATCAGCCCCAGCATTTT	CASSPRGGRNQPQHF
.	TRBV19	.	TRBJ2-5	TGTGCCAGTAGTATAGGGGGGGCAGGAGAGACCCAGTACTTC	CASSIGGAGETQYF
.	TRBV27	.	TRBJ1-2	TGTGCCAGCACCTCTTTTTCAGTCAACTATGGCTACACCTTC	CASTSFSVNYGYTF
.	TRBV29-1	TRBD1	TRBJ2-6	TGCAGCGTTGGTACAGGGGACTCTGGGGCCAACGTCCTGACTTTC	CSVGTGDSGANVLTF
.	TRBV7-2	.	TRBJ2-2	TGTGCCAGCAGCTTAGCGCTACTCCCCACCGGGGAGCTGTTTTTT	CASSLALLPTGELFF
.	TRBV27	.	TRBJ1-2	TGTGCCAGCAGTTTATCCCTAGGGGGGTCAGCTGGCTATGGCTACACCTTC	CASSLSLGGSAGYGYTF
.	TRBV4-1	.	TRBJ1-1	TGCGCCAGCAGCCCCCAGCGGGGTGACACTGAAGCTTTCTTT	CASSPQRGDTEAFF
.	TRBV9	.	TRBJ2-1	TGTGCCAGCAGCGTAGTGGAGGACTCGATCCATGAGCAGTTCTTC	CASSVVEDSIHEQFF
.	TRBV27	.	TRBJ1-2	TGTGCCAGCAGTTTGGGGGCGGGTGCGGACTATGGCTACACCTTC	CASSLGAGADYGYTF
.	TRBV5-6	TRBD2	TRBJ2-1	TGTGCCAGCAGTGGCCCTTCTAGCGGGAGGAGCTCCTACAATGAGCAGTTCTTC	CASSGPSSGRSSYNEQFF
.	TRBV10-1	.	TRBJ2-1	TGCGCCAGCAGTGACGGAAAGCTAGACGAGAGTGAGCAGTTCTTC	CASSDGKLDESEQFF
.	TRBV19	.	TRBJ2-2	TGTGCCAGTAGTATGGGACAACAAACCGGGGAGCTGTTTTTT	CASSMGQQTGELFF
.	TRBV29-1	.	TRBJ1-1	TGCAGCGTTGCGGTACACCCTGAAGCTTTCTTT	CSVAVHPEAFF
.	TRBV20-1	TRBD2	TRBJ2-5	TGCAGTGCTAGTGGAGGTAGAGCGGGAGGTACTTATCAAGAGACCCAGTACTTC	CSASGGRAGGTYQETQYF
.	TRBV3-1/TRBV3-2	TRBD2	TRBJ2-3	TGTGCCAGCAGCCAAGAAGGGACTAGTTGCTATTTT	CASSQEGTSCYF
.	TRBV5-1	.	TRBJ1-1	TGCGCCAGCAGCTCCGGGCCGAACACTGAAGCTTTCTTT	CASSSGPNTEAFF
.	TRBV2	TRBD1	TRBJ1-1	TGTGCCACCACAGACAGGGTAGTAGCTTTCTTT	CATTDRVVAFF
few	TRBV10-3	.	TRBJ2-7	TGTGCCATCAGTGAAGCCCGGGGCGGAGAAGTAACCTACGAGCAGTACTTC	CAISEARGGEVTYEQYF
.	TRBV27	.	TRBJ1-6	TGTGCCAGCAGTTCCAGGGTAGGCTATAATTCACCCCTCCACTTT	CASSSRVGYNSPLHF
.	TRBV10-3	.	TRBJ2-3	TGTGCCATCAGGCAGGGAAGCACAGATACGCAGTATTTT	CAIRQGSTDTQYF
.	TRBV30	.	TRBJ2-6	TGTGCCTGGAGCCACGACTCTGGGGCCAACGTCCTGACTTTC	CAWSHDSGANVLTF
few	TRBV12-3/TRBV12-4	.	TRBJ1-5	TGTGCCAGCTCGAGTTATAGCAATCAGCCCCAGCATTTT	CASSSYSNQPQHF
.	TRBV30	.	TRBJ2-1	TGTGCCTGGAGTGTGGAGGATGAGCAGTTCTTC	CAWSVEDEQFF
.	TRBV21-1	.	TRBJ2-2	TGTGCCAGCAGCAAAGCGGTTCGGGGATTCTATACCGGGGAGCTGTTTTTT	CASSKAVRGFYTGELFF
.	TRBV11-3	TRBD2	TRBJ2-1	TGTGCCAGCAGCCCCCGGACTAGCGGGTTCTACAATGAGCAGTTCTTC	CASSPRTSGFYNEQFF
.	TRBV28	.	TRBJ1-5	TGTGCCAGCAGTTTACGGGGCTACGGCAATCAGCCCCAGCATTTT	CASSLRGYGNQPQHF
.	TRBV7-2	.	TRBJ1-5	TGTGCCAGCAGCCGGGGGGGGGCTGCGGGCAATCAGCCCCAGCATTTT	CASSRGGAAGNQPQHF
.	TRBV6-4	.	TRBJ2-3	TGTGCCAGCAAGGCCGGGGCACGTGGAGCAGATACGCAGTATTTT	CASKAGARGADTQYF
.	TRBV19	TRBD1	TRBJ1-1	TGTGCCAGTAGTTGGACAGGGGAGGGGAACACTGAAGCTTTCTTT	CASSWTGEGNTEAFF
.	TRBV9	TRBD1	TRBJ2-3	TGTGCCAGCAGCATTCGGACAGGGGGCATAGATACGCAGTATTTT	CASSIRTGGIDTQYF
.	TRBV3-1/TRBV3-2	TRBD1	TRBJ2-1	TGTGCCAGCCGACAGGGGGTTTACAATGAGCAGTTCTTC	CASRQGVYNEQFF
.	TRBV7-9	.	TRBJ1-5	TGTGCCAGCAGCTTAGGGGGGGATCAGCCCCAGCATTTT	CASSLGGDQPQHF
.	TRBV29-1	.	TRBJ2-2	TGCAGCGCCGAATCGGGCAGGGGCAACACCGGGGAGCTGTTTTTT	CSAESGRGNTGELFF
.	TRBV25-1	.	TRBJ2-7	TGTGCCAGCAGTAACTCAGGGGTCGAGCAGTACTTC	CASSNSGVEQYF
few	TRBV9	TRBD2	TRBJ2-2	TGTGCCAGCAGCGTAGATGTGACTAGCATGACCGGGGAGCTGTTTTTT	CASSVDVTSMTGELFF
.	TRBV4-3	TRBD2	TRBJ2-7	TGCGCCAGCAGCCAAGATACGGGGACTAGCGGCTACGAGCAGTACTTC	CASSQDTGTSGYEQYF
few	TRBV19	.	TRBJ1-3	TGTGCCACCATGGGGGCAGGAAACACCATATATTTT	CATMGAGNTIYF
once	TRBV7-2	.	TRBJ2-6	TGTGCCAGCAGCCAGATCGCAGACCGCTACAGCTCTGGGGCCAACGTCCTGACTTTC	CASSQIADRYSSGANVLTF
.	TRBV29-1	.	TRBJ1-4	TGCAGCGTTGAAGGCGCGGAAACTAATGAAAAACTGTTTTTT	CSVEGAETNEKLFF
.	TRBV2	TRBD1	TRBJ1-5	TGTGCCAGCAGTGAACAAGGTGCGGCAGGGGGCCAGCCCCAGCATTTT	CASSEQGAAGGQPQHF
.	TRBV3-1/TRBV3-2	.	TRBJ1-2	TGTGCCAGCAGCCCCGGACCCTCCCGGGGCTATGGCTACACCTTC	CASSPGPSRGYGYTF